This passage covers 27 T cell receptor beta chains from one sample sequenced in a study of shared clonotypes between healthy human individuals. The table came from immunoSEQ multiplex PCR; TCRdb's copy has only in-frame clones and leaves some out. The profile shows 2.3 million or so clones, 85% to 95% of them singletons. The specimen was naive CD4+ T cells from PBMCs. Regarding subset: CD45RA+ positively selected. These receptors came from a young man in good health. Some clones in this sample may be carry-over from other donors' samples.

This clone appeared a few times. The chain links TRBV20-1 to TRBJ1-5; D is ambiguous. The CDR3 covers 10 residues. The V gene lost 5 bases and the J gene lost 9 bases, with 8 bases spanning the gap. Germline-derived CDR1 and CDR2 are DFQATT and SNEGSKA (reference sequence). CDR3: CSAGSGPQHF. The CDR3 DNA reads as TGCAGTGCTGGATCCGGGCCCCAGCATTTT.

The chain uses TRBV7-3 and TRBJ2-6, with D hard to call. This CDR3 contains 15 residues. The V and J ends lost 4 bases and 4 bases respectively, with 11 bases between them. Germline CDR1 reads SGHTA; CDR2 reads FQGTGA. CDR3 loop: CASSSWGSGANVLTF. The DNA for the CDR3 is TGTGCCAGCAGCTCTTGGGGTTCAGGGGCCAACGTCCTGACTTTC.

The chain joins TRBV5-4 to TRBJ2-7; D ambiguous. The CDR3 is 15 amino acids. With 3 bases removed from V and 3 bases from J, the gap between germline ends came to 16 bases. The germline CDR1 and CDR2 sequences are SGHNT and YYREEE (reference sequence). Here the CDR3 reads CASSSSLATYYEQYF. Written as DNA, the CDR3 is TGTGCCAGCAGCTCTTCTCTTGCTACTTACTACGAGCAGTACTTC. The complete variable domain, with remaining parts taken from reference TRBV5-4 and TRBJ2-7, reads ETGVTQSPTHLIKTRGQQVTLRCSSQSGHNTVSWYQQALGQGPQFIFQYYREEENGRGNFPPRFSGLQFPNYSSELNVNALELDDSALYLCASSSSLATYYEQYFGPGTRLTVT.

The chain combines TRBV7-9 with TRBJ1-5; perhaps TRBD1 as D (5 bases). Germline V CDR1 and CDR2: SEHNR, FQNEAQ (reference sequence). This CDR3 contains 15 residues. Deletions cut 1 base from V and 5 bases from J, with 12 bases between. The CDR3 nucleotides read TGTGCCAGCAGCTTAGGAGACAGCCGATATCAGCCCCAGCATTTT. It codes for CASSLGDSRYQPQHF.

The chain recombines TRBV7-2 with TRBJ2-2; 7 bases agree with TRBD2. J gave up 1 base and V 6 bases, and 8 bases lay outside the gene matches. This CDR3 is built from 16 residues. Per germline, CDR1 SGHTA and CDR2 FQGNSA. The CDR3 protein is CASRMGGTQNTGELFF. The DNA of the CDR3 is TGTGCCAGCAGGATGGGGGGGACCCAGAACACCGGGGAGCTGTTTTTT.

V gene TRBV19 combines with J gene TRBJ2-3; TRBD1 agrees at 8 bases. The germline V gene has CDR1 LNHDA and CDR2 SQIVND (reference sequence). The CDR3 is 17 residues long. With 7 bases clipped from V and 0 bases from J, the junction kept 12 bases outside the gene matches. CDR3 sequence (DNA): TGTGCCAGTACCCTACGACTAACAGGGGGTAGCACAGATACGCAGTATTTT. This sequence encodes CASTLRLTGGSTDTQYF.

Regarding this clone: Distinct nucleotide sequences in the sample also encode this CDR3. This chain links TRBV28 with TRBJ1-2; no firm D call. V lost 2 bases, J lost 4 bases, and 5 bases lay in between. This CDR3 has 12 residues. Germline V gene lookup returns CDR1 MDHEN and CDR2 SYDVKM. CDR3: CASSLAGYGYTF. CDR3 coding DNA: TGTGCCAGCAGTTTAGCTGGCTATGGCTACACCTTC.

This clone occurred once. The V and J genes are TRBV14 and TRBJ1-1; 7 bases match TRBD1. The V gene's germline CDR1 is SGHDN and CDR2 FVKESK. Trimming cost V 4 bases and J 1 base; bases outside gene matches: 12. The CDR3 is 17 amino acids. CDR3 sequence reads: CASSRDRPIWGNTEAFF. CDR3 DNA: TGTGCCAGCAGCCGGGACAGACCCATTTGGGGGAACACTGAAGCTTTCTTT.

The table lists this clone with a few counts. This rearrangement joins TRBV27 to TRBJ1-2; 11 bases map to TRBD1. The CDR3 is made up of 18 amino acids. Germline V gives CDR1 MNHEY, CDR2 SMNVEV (reference sequence). V shed 3 bases and J 3 bases; nucleotides not matched to a gene: 12. The CDR3 DNA follows: TGTGCCAGCAGTTTTAGGTTCGGGAGGACAGGGGGCGACTATGGCTACACCTTC. The encoded protein is CASSFRFGRTGGDYGYTF.

V and J are TRBV5-1 and TRBJ2-1; 9 bases line up with TRBD2. Per germline, CDR1 SGHRS and CDR2 YFSETQ. CDR3 length: 15 amino acids. V gave up 4 bases and J gave up 5 bases; unmatched junction bases: 7. In nucleotides, the CDR3 is TGCGCCAGCAGCCCCCTAGCGGGATGGGACAATGAGCAGTTCTTC. It specifies CASSPLAGWDNEQFF.

This chain uses TRBV19 with TRBJ2-6; no clear D gene. Looked up from germline, CDR1 is LNHDA and CDR2 is SQIVND (reference sequence). Trimming shortened V by 0 bases and J by 4 bases, and 19 bases separated the two germline ends. The CDR3 totals 19 residues. This CDR3 reads CASSIDQTVPGLGANVLTF. The CDR3 coding sequence is TGTGCCAGTAGTATAGATCAGACGGTGCCGGGTCTGGGGGCCAACGTCCTGACTTTC.

This sequence joins TRBV6-5 and TRBJ2-3; D is possibly TRBD2 (5 bases). CDR1 and CDR2 (germline): MNHEY, SVGAGI. V lost 6 bases to trimming and J lost 3 bases, with 16 bases between them. This CDR3 comprises 15 residues. CDR3 DNA: TGTGCCAGCAGGTCCCCCGGGGAGCCTACAGATACGCAGTATTTT. Translation gives CASRSPGEPTDTQYF.

The chain links TRBV5-5 to TRBJ1-5; D gene unclear. The CDR3 has 16 amino acids. With 4 bases removed from V and 0 bases from J, the gap between germline ends came to 14 bases. CDR1 is SGHKS, CDR2 YYEKEE, per germline (reference sequence). The DNA of the CDR3 is TGTGCCAGCAGCGCGGGGAGCCCCTATAGCAATCAGCCCCAGCATTTT. Translated: CASSAGSPYSNQPQHF.

This chain uses TRBV10-3 with TRBJ2-7; D possibly corresponds to TRBD2 (6 bases). This CDR3 contains 13 residues. CDR1 is ENHRY and CDR2 is SYGVKD in the germline V gene. V was cut by 10 bases and J by 2 bases, with 15 bases left in between. CDR3 nucleotides: TGTGCCACCCGGAATGGCGGGGCCTACGAGCAGTACTTC. Protein product: CATRNGGAYEQYF.

V gene TRBV11-2 combines with J gene TRBJ2-5; D unclear. With the DNA end fitting TRBJ2-7 better, the J assignment may be wrong. The length of the CDR3 is 14 residues. Germline assignment: CDR1 SGHAT and CDR2 FQNNGV. The CDR3 here is CASTHLRSSYEQYF. The CDR3 DNA is TGTGCCAGCACCCACTTGCGTAGCTCCTACGAGCAGTACTTC.

For the CDR3, the DNA is TGTGCCAGTATGATGACAACGGGACAGACCTACGAGCAGTACTTC. Translation gives CASMMTTGQTYEQYF. This chain uses TRBV19 with TRBJ2-7; 7 bases align to TRBD1. The germline CDR1 and CDR2 sequences are LNHDA and SQIVND (reference sequence). The ends lost 7 bases at V and 2 bases at J; junction bases unmatched: 11. This CDR3 has 15 amino acids.

This chain joins TRBV10-2 and TRBJ2-7, with 7 bases that match TRBD1. Unmatched junction bases numbered 4, after V lost 5 bases and J lost 0 bases. The CDR3 spans 14 residues. Germline CDR1 is WSHSY and CDR2 is SAAADI. CDR3 region: CASSRTGGSYEQYF. The CDR3 coding sequence is TGCGCCAGCAGTAGGACAGGCGGCTCCTACGAGCAGTACTTC.

With regard to this clone: This same CDR3 is encoded by further DNA sequences in the sample. The gene calls are TRBV6-5 and TRBJ2-5; D is unclear. V was pared by 6 bases and J by 4 bases, with 12 bases between. This CDR3 has 13 amino acids. Looked up from germline, CDR1 is MNHEY and CDR2 is SVGAGI. The chain's CDR3 is CASSPPGTETQYF. CDR3 nucleotide sequence: TGTGCCAGCAGCCCACCAGGCACAGAGACCCAGTACTTC.

The chain is built from TRBV5-1 and TRBJ1-4; 9 bases agree with TRBD1. From germline, CDR1 is SGHRS and CDR2 YFSETQ. The length of the CDR3 is 18 residues. The J segment lost 0 bases and the V segment lost 7 bases, leaving 13 bases of the junction unmatched. CDR3 protein: CASGTGTAPWATNEKLFF. The CDR3, as DNA: TGCGCCAGCGGGACAGGGACAGCCCCGTGGGCAACTAATGAAAAACTGTTTTTT. Combining the CDR3 with reference TRBV5-1 and TRBJ1-4 gives the whole variable domain KAGVTQTPRYLIKTRGQQVTLSCSPISGHRSVSWYQQTPGQGLQFLFEYFSETQRNKGNFPGRFSGRQFSNSRSEMNVSTLELGDSALYLCASGTGTAPWATNEKLFFGSGTQLSVL.

This clone was found once. V usage is TRBV5-1 and J usage is TRBJ2-7; D perhaps matches TRBD2 (5 bases). This CDR3 spans 15 amino acids. The germline gives CDR1 SGHRS, CDR2 YFSETQ. Trimming pared 4 bases from V and 3 bases from J, leaving 17 bases between. As DNA, the CDR3 is TGCGCCAGCAGCAACGACTATCGGGGAATCTACGAGCAGTACTTC. Protein: CASSNDYRGIYEQYF.

The gene calls are TRBV5-1 and TRBJ2-1, with 10 bases lining up with TRBD2. J was trimmed by 5 bases and V by 9 bases; bases with no gene match: 11. The CDR3 covers 15 residues. The V gene's germline CDR1 is SGHRS and CDR2 YFSETQ. The CDR3 DNA reads TGCGCCACATCTAGGAGGCTAGCGGGGGACAATGAGCAGTTCTTC. This translates into CATSRRLAGDNEQFF. The complete variable domain, with remaining parts taken from reference TRBV5-1 and TRBJ2-1, reads KAGVTQTPRYLIKTRGQQVTLSCSPISGHRSVSWYQQTPGQGLQFLFEYFSETQRNKGNFPGRFSGRQFSNSRSEMNVSTLELGDSALYLCATSRRLAGDNEQFFGPGTRLTVL.

This clone has only one observation. J is TRBJ2-2 and V is TRBV7-7; 11 bases are shared with TRBD2. V lost 6 bases and J lost 5; bases outside the gene matches: 8. This CDR3 spans 16 amino acids. Germline V CDR1 and CDR2: SSHAT, FNYEAQ (reference sequence). The CDR3 region has the DNA TGTGCCAGCAGTTTTGGAACTAGCGGGAGTACCGGGGAGCTGTTTTTT. Its protein product is CASSFGTSGSTGELFF.

The chain carries TRBV5-1 and TRBJ2-5, with D possibly being TRBD1 or TRBD2 (6 bases each). There are 15 residues in the CDR3. In germline, CDR1 is SGHRS, CDR2 YFSETQ. Between the trimmed V and J ends, which lost 1 base and 3 bases, there was a span of 13 bases. The CDR3 region has the DNA TGCGCCAGCAGCTTGTCCTTTAGGGGGGAAGAGACCCAGTACTTC. Amino acids: CASSLSFRGEETQYF. The full variable domain, rest sourced from reference TRBV5-1 and TRBJ2-5, is KAGVTQTPRYLIKTRGQQVTLSCSPISGHRSVSWYQQTPGQGLQFLFEYFSETQRNKGNFPGRFSGRQFSNSRSEMNVSTLELGDSALYLCASSLSFRGEETQYFGPGTRLLVL.

With regard to this clone: Other DNA sequences in the sample encode the same CDR3. V usage is TRBV5-1 and J usage is TRBJ2-3, with D possibly being TRBD2 (5 bases). Germline V CDR1 and CDR2: SGHRS, YFSETQ. V was cut by 0 bases and J by 1 base, with 9 bases left in between. The CDR3 contains 15 residues. The CDR3 DNA is TGCGCCAGCAGCTTGGAAGGGCGGGGCACAGATACGCAGTATTTT. Amino acids: CASSLEGRGTDTQYF.

The rearrangement links TRBV5-1 to TRBJ2-6; perhaps D is TRBD1 or TRBD2 (6 bases each). Per germline, CDR1 SGHRS and CDR2 YFSETQ. V was trimmed by 4 bases and J by 0 bases, leaving 17 bases between them. CDR3 length: 18 amino acids. CDR3 bases: TGCGCCAGCAGCCTAAGGGGGGACCCCTTCTCTGGGGCCAACGTCCTGACTTTC. Protein sequence: CASSLRGDPFSGANVLTF.

The genes are TRBV7-2 and TRBJ2-7; TRBD1 might be the D (5 bases). V was trimmed by 2 bases and J by 7 bases, leaving 12 bases between them. Germline lookup yields CDR1 SGHTA and CDR2 FQGNSA. The CDR3 is made up of 13 amino acids. The CDR3 is CASSLPPGLEQYF. As DNA, the CDR3 is TGTGCCAGCAGCTTACCCCCAGGGTTGGAGCAGTACTTC.

This clone was seen a single time. The chain has TRBV5-1 and TRBJ2-5; 8 nucleotides line up with TRBD1. The J call may be in error: the DNA end matches TRBJ2-7 better. The length of the CDR3 is 14 residues. The germline V gene has CDR1 SGHRS and CDR2 YFSETQ. The DNA of the CDR3 is TGCGCCAGCAGCTCCGGGACAGGCTCCTACGAGCAGTACTTC. As protein: CASSSGTGSYEQYF.